This T cell receptor beta chain comes out of a study of OX40 agonist ivuxolimab in advanced cancers. Study at large: Patients got intravenous ivuxolimab at 0.01 to 10 mg/kg every 2 weeks. Recorded diagnoses for dose-escalation patients were hepatocellular carcinoma, melanoma, renal cell or head and neck cancer. Three individuals attained partial responses, comprising one hepatocellular carcinoma case and two cutaneous melanoma cases. Study-wide findings and caveats: Dose levels from 0.1 to 3.0 mg/kg saw CD4+ and CD8+ blood T cells expand clonally by week 6.

A remark on this clone: Antigen unknown.

The repertoire was sequenced with immunoSEQ multiplex PCR; TCRdb's copy has only in-frame clones and lacks some. The repertoire holds 50,000 or so clones, with around nine tenths as singletons. This clonotype originated in an adult with an advanced solid tumor such as melanoma, head and neck, liver or kidney cancer. Sample: CD4+ or CD8+ T cells sorted from blood, taken in a trial of the OX40 agonist ivuxolimab.

This CDR3 reads CASSLRGVGEQFF. Written as DNA, the CDR3 is TGTGCCAGCAGCTTAAGGGGGGTAGGTGAGCAGTTCTTC. The chain links TRBV7-9 to TRBJ2-1; D is tentatively TRBD1 or TRBD2 (6 bases each). The CDR3 spans 13 residues. Germline V lookup: CDR1 SEHNR, CDR2 FQNEAQ (reference sequence). Trimming removed 2 bases from V and 9 bases from J, with 11 bases in between.